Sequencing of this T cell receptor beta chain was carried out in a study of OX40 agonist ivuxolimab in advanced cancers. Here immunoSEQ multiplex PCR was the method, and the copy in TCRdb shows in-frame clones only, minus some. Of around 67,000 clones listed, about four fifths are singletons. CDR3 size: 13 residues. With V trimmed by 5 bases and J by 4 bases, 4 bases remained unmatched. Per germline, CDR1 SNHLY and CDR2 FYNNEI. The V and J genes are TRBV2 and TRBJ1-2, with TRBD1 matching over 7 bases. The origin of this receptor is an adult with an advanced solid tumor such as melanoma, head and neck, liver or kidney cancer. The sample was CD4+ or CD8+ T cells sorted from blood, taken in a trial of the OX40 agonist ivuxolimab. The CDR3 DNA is TGTGCCAGCAGTCGGGACAGTTCCTATGGCTACACCTTC. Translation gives CASSRDSSYGYTF.